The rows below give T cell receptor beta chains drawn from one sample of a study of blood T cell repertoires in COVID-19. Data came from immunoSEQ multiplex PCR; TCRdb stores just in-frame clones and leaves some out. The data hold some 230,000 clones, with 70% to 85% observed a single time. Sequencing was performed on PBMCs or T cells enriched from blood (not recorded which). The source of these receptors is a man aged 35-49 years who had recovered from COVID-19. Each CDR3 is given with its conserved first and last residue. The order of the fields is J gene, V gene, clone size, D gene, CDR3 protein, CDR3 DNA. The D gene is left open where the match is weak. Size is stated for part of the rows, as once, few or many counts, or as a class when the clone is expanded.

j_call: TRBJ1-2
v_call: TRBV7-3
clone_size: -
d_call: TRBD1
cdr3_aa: CASSYTGDHGYTF
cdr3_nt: TGTGCCAGCAGCTATACAGGGGATCATGGCTACACCTTC

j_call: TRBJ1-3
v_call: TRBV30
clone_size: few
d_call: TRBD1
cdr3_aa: CAWSPPGQVSGNTIYF
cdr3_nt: TGTGCCTGGAGTCCCCCCGGACAGGTCTCTGGAAACACCATATATTTT

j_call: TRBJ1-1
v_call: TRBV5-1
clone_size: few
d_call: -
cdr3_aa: CASSLGRNTEAFF
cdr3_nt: TGCGCCAGCAGCTTGGGCAGGAACACTGAAGCTTTCTTT

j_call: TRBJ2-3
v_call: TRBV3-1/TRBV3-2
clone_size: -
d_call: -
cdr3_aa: CASSARTGRVTDTQYF
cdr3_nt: TGTGCCAGCAGCGCGCGGACAGGGAGGGTGACAGATACGCAGTATTTT

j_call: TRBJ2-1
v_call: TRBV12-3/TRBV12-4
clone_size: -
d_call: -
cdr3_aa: CASSPGFNEQFF
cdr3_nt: TGTGCCAGCAGTCCGGGGTTCAATGAGCAGTTCTTC

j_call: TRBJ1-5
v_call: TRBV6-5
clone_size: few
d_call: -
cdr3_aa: CASSYGPPAGNQPQHF
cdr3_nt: TGTGCCAGCAGTTATGGGCCACCAGCGGGCAATCAGCCCCAGCATTTT

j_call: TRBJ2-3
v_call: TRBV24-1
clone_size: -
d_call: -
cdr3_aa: CATSDRGTDTQYF
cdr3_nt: TGTGCCACCAGTGATCGGGGCACAGATACGCAGTATTTT

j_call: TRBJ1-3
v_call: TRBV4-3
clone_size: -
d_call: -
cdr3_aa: CASSHGDLFSGNTIYF
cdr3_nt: TGCGCCAGCAGCCACGGGGATTTATTTTCTGGAAACACCATATATTTT

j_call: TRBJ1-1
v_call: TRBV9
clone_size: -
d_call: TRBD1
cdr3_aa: CASSRTGGTEAFF
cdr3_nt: TGTGCCAGCAGCCGGACAGGGGGCACTGAAGCTTTCTTT

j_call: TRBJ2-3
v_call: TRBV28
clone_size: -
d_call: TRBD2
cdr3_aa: CASSILAGGPLDTQYF
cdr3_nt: TGTGCCAGCAGTATACTAGCGGGAGGGCCTCTAGATACGCAGTATTTT

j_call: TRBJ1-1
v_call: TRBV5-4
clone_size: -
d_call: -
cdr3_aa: CASLPGPNTEAFF
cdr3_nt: TGTGCCAGCTTACCAGGGCCGAACACTGAAGCTTTCTTT

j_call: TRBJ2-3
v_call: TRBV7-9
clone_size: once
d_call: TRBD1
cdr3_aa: CASSFTPGQGYTDTQYF
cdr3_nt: TGTGCCAGCAGCTTTACCCCGGGACAGGGGTACACAGATACGCAGTATTTT

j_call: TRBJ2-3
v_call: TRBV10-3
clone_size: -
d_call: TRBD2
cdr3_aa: CAISGGRGGPDTQYF
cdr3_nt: TGTGCCATCAGTGGAGGGCGGGGGGGCCCAGATACGCAGTATTTT

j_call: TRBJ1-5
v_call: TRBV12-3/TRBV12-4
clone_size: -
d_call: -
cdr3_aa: CASTRGGYQPQHF
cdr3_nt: TGTGCCAGCACCCGGGGGGGGTATCAGCCCCAGCATTTT

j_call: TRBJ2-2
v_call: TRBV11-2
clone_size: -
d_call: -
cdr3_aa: CASSLDRAGELFF
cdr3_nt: TGTGCCAGCAGCTTAGATCGGGCCGGGGAGCTGTTTTTT

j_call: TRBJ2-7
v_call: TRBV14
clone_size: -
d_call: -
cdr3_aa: CASSQGYGEQYF
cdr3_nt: TGTGCCAGCAGCCAAGGTTACGGCGAGCAGTACTTC

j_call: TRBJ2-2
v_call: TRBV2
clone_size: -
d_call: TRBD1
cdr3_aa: CASGGTGRFSGELFF
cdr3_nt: TGTGCCAGCGGGGGGACAGGGCGTTTCTCCGGGGAGCTGTTTTTT

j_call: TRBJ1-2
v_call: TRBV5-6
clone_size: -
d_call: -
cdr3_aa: CASSLRGAGNYGYTF
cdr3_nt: TGTGCCAGCAGCTTGAGAGGGGCGGGGAACTATGGCTACACCTTC

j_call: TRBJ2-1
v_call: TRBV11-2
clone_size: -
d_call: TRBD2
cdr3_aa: CASSAGLAEYNEQFF
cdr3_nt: TGTGCCAGCAGCGCGGGACTAGCGGAATACAATGAGCAGTTCTTC

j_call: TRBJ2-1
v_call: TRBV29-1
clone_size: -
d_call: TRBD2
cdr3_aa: CSVQAGGEPSSYNEQFF
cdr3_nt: TGCAGCGTTCAGGCGGGGGGCGAGCCCAGCTCCTACAATGAGCAGTTCTTC

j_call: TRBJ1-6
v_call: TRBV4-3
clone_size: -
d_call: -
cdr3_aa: CASSQLGRGSPLHF
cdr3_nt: TGCGCCAGCAGCCAACTAGGGCGGGGTTCACCCCTCCACTTT

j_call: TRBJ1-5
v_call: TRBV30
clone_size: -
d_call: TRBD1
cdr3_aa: CAWSASTGGGQPQHF
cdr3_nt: TGTGCCTGGAGTGCCTCGACAGGGGGCGGACAGCCCCAGCATTTT

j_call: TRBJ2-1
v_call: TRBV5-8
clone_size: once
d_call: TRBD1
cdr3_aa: CADAGGTSYNEQFF
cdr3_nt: TGTGCCGACGCAGGGGGTACCTCCTACAATGAGCAGTTCTTC

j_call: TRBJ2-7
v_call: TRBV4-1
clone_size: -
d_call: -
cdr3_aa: CASSRASTGYEQYF
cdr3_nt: TGCGCCAGCAGCCGAGCCTCGACTGGCTACGAGCAGTACTTC

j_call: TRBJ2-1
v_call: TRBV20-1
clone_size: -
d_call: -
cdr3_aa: CSASRNNEQFF
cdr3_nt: TGCAGTGCTAGCAGAAACAATGAGCAGTTCTTC

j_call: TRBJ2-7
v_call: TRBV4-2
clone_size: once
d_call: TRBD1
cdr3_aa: CASSQVWDREF
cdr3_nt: TGTGCCAGCAGCCAAGTTTGGGACAGGGAGTTC

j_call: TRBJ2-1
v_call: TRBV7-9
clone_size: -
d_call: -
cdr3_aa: CASSPSRVTYNEQFF
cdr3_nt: TGTGCCAGCAGCCCCTCCAGGGTAACCTACAATGAGCAGTTCTTC

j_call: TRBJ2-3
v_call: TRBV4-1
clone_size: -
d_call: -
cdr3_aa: CASSQPSTDTQYF
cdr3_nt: TGCGCCAGCAGCCAACCCTCCACAGATACGCAGTATTTT

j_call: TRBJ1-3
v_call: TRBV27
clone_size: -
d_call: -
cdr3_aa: CASSFGAGNTIYF
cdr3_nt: TGTGCCAGCAGTTTCGGGGCTGGAAACACCATATATTTT

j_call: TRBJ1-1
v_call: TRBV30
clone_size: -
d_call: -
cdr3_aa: CAWSPGNLGHGEAFF
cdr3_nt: TGTGCCTGGAGTCCCGGGAACCTAGGGCACGGTGAAGCTTTCTTT

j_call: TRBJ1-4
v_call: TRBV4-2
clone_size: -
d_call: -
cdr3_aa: CASSQDRRGFNEKLFF
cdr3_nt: TGTGCCAGCAGCCAAGACAGGAGGGGATTTAATGAAAAACTGTTTTTT

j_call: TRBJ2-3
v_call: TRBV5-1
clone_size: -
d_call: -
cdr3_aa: CASSLEGAGTDTQYF
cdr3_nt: TGCGCCAGCAGCTTGGAAGGGGCCGGCACAGATACGCAGTATTTT

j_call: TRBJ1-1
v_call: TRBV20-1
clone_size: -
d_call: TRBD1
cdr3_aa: CSANRGEEAFF
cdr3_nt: TGCAGTGCTAACAGGGGAGAAGAGGCTTTCTTT

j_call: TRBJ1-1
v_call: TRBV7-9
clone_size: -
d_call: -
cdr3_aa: CASSPAAEAFF
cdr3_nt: TGTGCCAGCAGCCCCGCGGCTGAAGCTTTCTTT

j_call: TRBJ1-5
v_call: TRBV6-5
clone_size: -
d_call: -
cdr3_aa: CASSYSPGSGNQPQHF
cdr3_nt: TGTGCCAGCAGTTACTCTCCGGGGTCCGGCAATCAGCCCCAGCATTTT

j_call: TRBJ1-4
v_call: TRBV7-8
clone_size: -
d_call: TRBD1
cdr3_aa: CASSLEQGGGEKLFF
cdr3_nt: TGTGCCAGCAGCTTAGAGCAAGGGGGCGGCGAAAAACTGTTTTTT

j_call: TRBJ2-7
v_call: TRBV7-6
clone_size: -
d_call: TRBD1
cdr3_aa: CASSLEGQGSEQYF
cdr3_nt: TGTGCCAGCAGCTTAGAAGGACAGGGCTCCGAGCAGTACTTC

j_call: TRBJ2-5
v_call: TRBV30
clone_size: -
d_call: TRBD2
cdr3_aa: CALTKGPAGETQYF
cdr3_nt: TGTGCCCTTACCAAGGGACCAGCGGGGGAGACCCAGTACTTC

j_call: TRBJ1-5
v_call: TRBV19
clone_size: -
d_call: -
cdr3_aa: CASSIPPDQPQHF
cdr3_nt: TGTGCCAGTAGTATCCCTCCGGATCAGCCCCAGCATTTT

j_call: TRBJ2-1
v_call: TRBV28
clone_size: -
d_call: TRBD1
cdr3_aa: CASSYYRGHNEQFF
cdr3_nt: TGTGCCAGCAGCTATTACAGGGGGCACAATGAGCAGTTCTTC

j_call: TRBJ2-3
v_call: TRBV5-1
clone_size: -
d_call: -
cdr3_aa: CASSLALGTDTQYF
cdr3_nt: TGCGCCAGCAGCTTGGCTCTAGGCACAGATACGCAGTATTTT

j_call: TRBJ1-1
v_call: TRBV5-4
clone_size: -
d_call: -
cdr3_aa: CASSRTGNEAFF
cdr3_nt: TGTGCCAGCAGCCGGACGGGAAATGAAGCTTTCTTT

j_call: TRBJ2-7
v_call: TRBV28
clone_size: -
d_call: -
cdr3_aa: CASSIGRGRSYEQYF
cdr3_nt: TGTGCCAGCAGTATCGGACGGGGTCGCTCCTACGAGCAGTACTTC

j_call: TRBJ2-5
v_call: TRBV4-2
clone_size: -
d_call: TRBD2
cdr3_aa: CASSPLGGIETQYF
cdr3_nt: TGTGCCAGCAGCCCCCTCGGGGGGATAGAGACCCAGTACTTC